The entry below gives a single TCR beta chain sequence along with its context. The data derive from a study of blood T cell repertoires in COVID-19. Background on the study: The analysed material was cDNA or gDNA that came from T cells, B-cell-depleted T cells, or PBMCs.

The CDR3 extends over 16 amino acids. Trimming cost V 3 bases and J 5 bases, with 20 bases left between them. From germline, CDR1 is SGHDT and CDR2 YYEEEE. Seattle patient enrollment occurred during active infection, with longitudinal follow-up thereafter. Measured with immunoSEQ multiplex PCR; TCRdb has only the in-frame clones, and not every one. The sample has a few hundred thousand clones, roughly 89% seen once; the top ten hold around 3.9%. This TCR was sampled from an older woman with COVID-19, enrolled during active disease. The chain links TRBV5-6 to TRBJ1-2; D not certain. The sequencing sample was made of peripheral blood. The CDR3 nucleotides read TGTGCCAGCAGCTGGGCCGACCGGCCTACTAGGTATGGCTACACCTTC. Protein: CASSWADRPTRYGYTF.